Listed here are 10 T cell receptor beta chains from one sample, sequenced in a study of control samples from healthy donors and cancer patients. The table came from immunoSEQ multiplex PCR; TCRdb's copy has only in-frame clones and leaves some out. In the table there are about 60,000 clones, 90% to 97% of which are singletons. The sample was blood. The receptors stem from a woman aged 18 to 35 in good health.

CDR3 sequence reads: CASSVQKGADYGYTF. The CDR3, as DNA: TGTGCCAGCAGTGTTCAGAAGGGGGCGGACTATGGCTACACCTTC. The rearrangement uses TRBV2 and TRBJ1-2, with 7 bases lining up with TRBD1. CDR1 is SNHLY and CDR2 is FYNNEI in the germline V gene. The trim removed 4 bases at V and 3 bases at J, leaving 8 bases unmatched. The CDR3 spans 15 residues.

V is TRBV19 and J is TRBJ1-3, with D perhaps matching TRBD1 (5 bases). V was shortened by 5 bases and J by 0 bases, with 14 bases between the two germline ends. The germline V gene encodes CDR1 LNHDA and CDR2 SQIVND (reference sequence). The CDR3 spans 16 residues. The CDR3 coding sequence is TGTGCCAGTAGTGGCGCGGGACTGGTCTCTGGAAACACCATATATTTT. Its translation: CASSGAGLVSGNTIYF. Complete variable domain (other parts from reference TRBV19 and TRBJ1-3): DGGITQSPKYLFRKEGQNVTLSCEQNLNHDAMYWYRQDPGQGLRLIYYSQIVNDFQKGDIAEGYSVSREKKESFPLTVTSAQKNPTAFYLCASSGAGLVSGNTIYFGEGSWLTVV.

The rearrangement joins TRBV13 to TRBJ1-2, with D perhaps TRBD1 (5 bases). The ends were cut back, 0 bases at V and 7 bases at J, with 9 bases in the middle. The V gene's germline CDR1 is PRHDT and CDR2 FYEKMQ (reference sequence). The CDR3 is made up of 13 amino acids. Here the CDR3 reads CASSLGGGGGYTF. CDR3 coding DNA: TGTGCCAGCAGCTTAGGGGGGGGTGGTGGCTACACCTTC.

CDR3 protein: CASSTASPYGYTF. CDR3 sequence (DNA): TGCGCCAGCTCCACGGCATCGCCTTATGGCTACACCTTC. This chain joins TRBV5-1 and TRBJ1-2; no definite D call. Germline V gene lookup returns CDR1 SGHRS and CDR2 YFSETQ. The CDR3 runs to 13 residues. V was pared by 7 bases and J by 5 bases, with 15 bases between.

This chain joins TRBV19 and TRBJ1-1; no firm D call. The CDR3 is 13 amino acids. V lost 7 bases, J lost 1 base, and 10 bases lay in between. Germline values: CDR1 LNHDA, CDR2 SQIVND (reference sequence). CDR3: CASTPQKNTEAFF. Written as DNA, the CDR3 is TGTGCCAGTACCCCCCAAAAGAACACTGAAGCTTTCTTT. Supplemented by reference TRBV19 and TRBJ1-1, the full variable domain reads DGGITQSPKYLFRKEGQNVTLSCEQNLNHDAMYWYRQDPGQGLRLIYYSQIVNDFQKGDIAEGYSVSREKKESFPLTVTSAQKNPTAFYLCASTPQKNTEAFFGQGTRLTVV.

The gene calls are TRBV9 and TRBJ1-1; D gene ambiguous. Trimming shortened V by 1 base and J by 1 base, and 5 bases separated the two germline ends. The CDR3 is 13 residues long. CDR1 and CDR2 (germline): SGDLS, YYNGEE. The CDR3 nucleotides read TGTGCCAGCAGCGTAACACCGAACACTGAAGCTTTCTTT. Its protein is CASSVTPNTEAFF.

V is TRBV10-1 and J is TRBJ2-1; 9 nucleotides line up with TRBD1. J was trimmed by 8 bases and V by 6 bases; bases with no gene match: 8. Germline V gene lookup returns CDR1 WNHNN and CDR2 SYGVQD (reference sequence). This CDR3 spans 14 amino acids. The CDR3 sequence: CASSGDREIDEQFF. The CDR3 coding sequence is TGCGCCAGCAGCGGGGACAGGGAAATCGATGAGCAGTTCTTC.

The chain joins TRBV28 to TRBJ1-1; TRBD1 matches 8 bases. Germline V lookup: CDR1 MDHEN, CDR2 SYDVKM. This CDR3 is 12 amino acids long. Trimming cost V 3 bases and J 8 bases; bases outside gene matches: 2. The CDR3 nucleotides read TGTGCCAGCAGTTTGAACAGGGGGGAAGCTTTCTTT. Translated: CASSLNRGEAFF.

The chain couples TRBV3-1 (or the pseudogene TRBV3-2) to TRBJ1-1; no definite D call. Germline V CDR1 and CDR2: LGHDT, YNNKEL (reference sequence). The germline V and J ends were trimmed by 0 bases and 1 base, with 12 bases remaining between them. This CDR3 region has 16 residues. The CDR3 DNA reads as TGTGCCAGCAGCCAAGAGCCGGGCAGGAGGAACACTGAAGCTTTCTTT. Its protein is CASSQEPGRRNTEAFF.

CDR3 DNA: TGCGCCAGCAGCCAACCGACAGGGGCGAACAATGAGCAGTTCTTC. Protein: CASSQPTGANNEQFF. V is TRBV4-3 and J is TRBJ2-1, with 8 bases identical to TRBD1. V lost 2 bases to trimming and J lost 5 bases; unmatched junction nucleotides: 5. Per the germline V gene, CDR1 is LGHNA and CDR2 is YSLEER. There are 15 residues in the CDR3.